The rows below give T cell receptor beta chains drawn from one sample of a study of T cell responses to AZD1222 COVID-19 vaccine. Using immunoSEQ multiplex PCR, the repertoire was profiled, and TCRdb retains in-frame clones only, with some absent. The sample has about 150,000 clones, over 80% seen once. This specimen was peripheral blood, taken 28 days after the second AZD1222 dose. These receptors were taken from an adult who received the AZD1222 COVID-19 vaccine. The CDR3 runs from the conserved cysteine through the conserved F or W. A D gene is named only where the DNA matches it firmly. Some rows mark clone size as missing; the rest say once, few, many or name a class of expanded clone.

CDR3: CASSKRILRISYEQYF; DNA: TGTGCCAGCAGCAAACGGATCCTGAGGATCTCCTACGAGCAGTACTTC; D: .; V: TRBV21-1; length: 16; size: once; J: TRBJ2-7
CDR3: CASSSRTSGLYNEQFF; DNA: TGTGCCAGCAGCTCCCGGACTAGCGGGCTCTACAATGAGCAGTTCTTC; D: .; V: TRBV21-1; length: 16; size: .; J: TRBJ2-1
CDR3: CASSGTSGRAIDTQYF; DNA: TGCGCCAGCAGCGGTACTAGCGGGAGGGCCATAGATACGCAGTATTTT; D: TRBD2; V: TRBV5-1; length: 16; size: .; J: TRBJ2-3
CDR3: CASSLAGIRSGNTIYF; DNA: TGTGCCAGCAGCTTAGCGGGGATTCGCTCTGGAAACACCATATATTTT; D: .; V: TRBV7-2; length: 16; size: .; J: TRBJ1-3
CDR3: CASRRTAQETQYF; DNA: TGTGCCAGCAGACGCACAGCCCAAGAGACCCAGTACTTC; D: .; V: TRBV6-5; length: 13; size: .; J: TRBJ2-5
CDR3: CASSLGSGGYTF; DNA: TGTGCCAGCAGTTTGGGGTCGGGTGGCTACACCTTC; D: .; V: TRBV12-3/TRBV12-4; length: 12; size: .; J: TRBJ1-2
CDR3: CASSLQGGGYGYTF; DNA: TGTGCCAGCAGTTTACAGGGTGGAGGCTATGGCTACACCTTC; D: .; V: TRBV28; length: 14; size: .; J: TRBJ1-2
CDR3: CASSLAGQGGRGNEQFF; DNA: TGTGCCAGCAGCTTAGCCGGACAGGGCGGAAGGGGCAATGAGCAGTTCTTC; D: TRBD1; V: TRBV7-9; length: 17; size: .; J: TRBJ2-1
CDR3: CSASPEGGSNQPQHF; DNA: TGCAGTGCTAGTCCCGAGGGAGGTAGCAATCAGCCCCAGCATTTT; D: .; V: TRBV20-1; length: 15; size: few; J: TRBJ1-5
CDR3: CASSRNYEQYF; DNA: TGTGCCAGCAGCCGCAACTACGAGCAGTACTTC; D: .; V: TRBV2; length: 11; size: .; J: TRBJ2-7
CDR3: CASSFDQTMNTEAFF; DNA: TGTGCCAGCAGCTTTGATCAGACAATGAACACTGAAGCTTTCTTT; D: .; V: TRBV7-2; length: 15; size: .; J: TRBJ1-1
CDR3: CSSLTGGFSNYGYTF; DNA: TGCAGCTCCTTGACAGGGGGCTTCTCTAACTATGGCTACACCTTC; D: TRBD1; V: TRBV29-1; length: 15; size: .; J: TRBJ1-2
CDR3: CASSPGQGGQETQYF; DNA: TGTGCCAGCAGCCCGGGACAGGGAGGGCAAGAGACCCAGTACTTC; D: TRBD1; V: TRBV7-9; length: 15; size: .; J: TRBJ2-5
CDR3: CATSSFGSGNEQFF; DNA: TGTGCCACCAGCAGCTTCGGGAGTGGCAATGAGCAGTTCTTC; D: .; V: TRBV15; length: 14; size: .; J: TRBJ2-1
CDR3: CASSPQLAGGAGELFF; DNA: TGTGCCAGCAGCCCTCAACTAGCGGGAGGGGCCGGGGAGCTGTTTTTT; D: TRBD2; V: TRBV3-1/TRBV3-2; length: 16; size: .; J: TRBJ2-2
CDR3: CASSQVSRETQYF; DNA: TGTGCCAGCAGCCAAGTGTCTCGAGAGACCCAGTACTTC; D: .; V: TRBV14; length: 13; size: .; J: TRBJ2-5
CDR3: CSATGVGEQYF; DNA: TGCAGTGCGACGGGAGTGGGTGAGCAGTACTTC; D: .; V: TRBV20-1; length: 11; size: .; J: TRBJ2-7
CDR3: CASSYSGAGGDNEQFF; DNA: TGTGCCAGCAGTTACTCGGGTGCGGGAGGGGACAATGAGCAGTTCTTC; D: TRBD2; V: TRBV6-5; length: 16; size: .; J: TRBJ2-1
CDR3: CAISEPLPDPKYF; DNA: TGTGCCATCAGTGAGCCCCTCCCGGACCCAAAGTACTTC; D: .; V: TRBV10-3; length: 13; size: .; J: TRBJ2-7
CDR3: CASSQGYGYTF; DNA: TGTGCCAGCAGCCAGGGATATGGCTACACCTTC; D: .; V: TRBV3-1/TRBV3-2; length: 11; size: once; J: TRBJ1-2
CDR3: CASSRQGALGPQHF; DNA: TGTGCCAGCAGCCGACAGGGGGCCCTTGGGCCCCAGCATTTT; D: TRBD1; V: TRBV2; length: 14; size: .; J: TRBJ1-5
CDR3: CASSSPGTGSGNTIYF; DNA: TGTGCCAGCAGTTCCCCCGGGACCGGCTCTGGAAACACCATATATTTT; D: .; V: TRBV28; length: 16; size: .; J: TRBJ1-3
CDR3: CASKRQGQGNSPLHF; DNA: TGTGCCAGCAAGCGTCAGGGGCAAGGAAATTCACCCCTCCACTTT; D: .; V: TRBV6-5; length: 15; size: .; J: TRBJ1-6
CDR3: CASSDLGLAEPREQYF; DNA: TGTGCCAGCAGCGACCTGGGACTAGCAGAACCTAGGGAGCAGTACTTC; D: TRBD2; V: TRBV5-6; length: 16; size: .; J: TRBJ2-7
CDR3: CASSFLAANTGELFF; DNA: TGCGCCAGCAGCTTTTTGGCAGCGAACACCGGGGAGCTGTTTTTT; D: .; V: TRBV5-1; length: 15; size: .; J: TRBJ2-2